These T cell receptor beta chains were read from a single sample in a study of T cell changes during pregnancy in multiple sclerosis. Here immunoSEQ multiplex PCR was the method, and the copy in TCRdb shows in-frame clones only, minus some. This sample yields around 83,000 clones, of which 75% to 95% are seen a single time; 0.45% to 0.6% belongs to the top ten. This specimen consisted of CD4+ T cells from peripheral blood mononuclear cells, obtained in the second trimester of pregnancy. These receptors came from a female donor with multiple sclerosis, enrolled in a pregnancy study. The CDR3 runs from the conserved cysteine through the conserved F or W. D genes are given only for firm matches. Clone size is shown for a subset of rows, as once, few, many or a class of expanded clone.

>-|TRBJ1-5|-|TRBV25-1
CASSESGGTPDQPQHF
TGTGCCAGCAGTGAATCGGGAGGGACACCAGATCAGCCCCAGCATTTT
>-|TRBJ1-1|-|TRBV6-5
CASSYQQGRGTEAFF
TGTGCCAGCAGTTACCAACAGGGTAGAGGGACTGAAGCTTTCTTT
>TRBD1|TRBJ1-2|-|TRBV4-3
CASSQDQGGYGYTF
TGCGCCAGCAGCCAAGATCAGGGGGGCTATGGCTACACCTTC
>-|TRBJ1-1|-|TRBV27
CASSLPGKVEAFF
TGTGCCAGCAGTTTGCCAGGGAAGGTGGAAGCTTTCTTT
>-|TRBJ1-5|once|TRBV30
CARSPVGEGRPNQPQHF
TGTGCCCGGAGTCCAGTAGGCGAGGGCCGCCCGAATCAGCCCCAGCATTTT
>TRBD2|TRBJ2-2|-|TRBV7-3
CASSLWGSGIRTGELFF
TGTGCCAGCAGCTTATGGGGGAGCGGGATTAGGACCGGGGAGCTGTTTTTT
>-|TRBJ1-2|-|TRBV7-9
CASSRGGDYGYTF
TGTGCCAGCAGCCGGGGAGGGGACTATGGCTACACCTTC
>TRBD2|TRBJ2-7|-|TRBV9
CASSVAPTSVHEQYF
TGTGCCAGCAGCGTAGCTCCTACTAGCGTTCACGAGCAGTACTTC
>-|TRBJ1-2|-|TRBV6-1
CASSAGTRVNYGYTF
TGTGCCAGCAGTGCCGGGACAAGGGTTAACTATGGCTACACCTTC
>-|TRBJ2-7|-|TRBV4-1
CASSQGLWGQRNEQYF
TGCGCCAGCAGCCAAGGGTTATGGGGGCAAAGGAATGAGCAGTACTTC
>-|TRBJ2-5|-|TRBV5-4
CASSLNQETQYF
TGTGCCAGCAGCCTAAACCAAGAGACCCAGTACTTC
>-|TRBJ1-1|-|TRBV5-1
CASSPQPGLMNTEAFF
TGCGCCAGCAGCCCGCAACCGGGACTCATGAACACTGAAGCTTTCTTT
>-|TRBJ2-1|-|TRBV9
CASSVRPGPEQFF
TGTGCCAGCAGCGTTCGTCCGGGTCCCGAGCAGTTCTTC
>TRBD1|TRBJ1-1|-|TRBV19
CASSTTGLRTEAFF
TGTGCCAGTAGTACGACAGGGTTGCGGACTGAAGCTTTCTTT
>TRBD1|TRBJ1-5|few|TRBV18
CASSPGQGGKPQHF
TGTGCCAGCTCTCCAGGACAGGGAGGTAAGCCCCAGCATTTT
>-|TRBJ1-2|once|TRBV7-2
CASSLELRYGYTF
TGTGCCAGCAGCTTAGAACTTCGCTATGGCTACACCTTC
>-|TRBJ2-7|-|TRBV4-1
CASSLRRGSYEQYF
TGCGCCAGCAGCCTCCGGAGAGGCTCCTACGAGCAGTACTTC
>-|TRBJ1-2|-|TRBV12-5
CASGLQGAYYGYTF
TGTGCTAGTGGTTTGCAAGGGGCCTACTATGGCTACACCTTC
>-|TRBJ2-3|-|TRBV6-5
CASSRGRSTDTQYF
TGTGCCAGCAGCCGGGGGAGGAGCACAGATACGCAGTATTTT
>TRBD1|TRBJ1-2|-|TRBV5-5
CASSITPGQGDRYTF
TGTGCCAGCAGCATTACCCCGGGACAGGGGGATCGCTACACCTTC
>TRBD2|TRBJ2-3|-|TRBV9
CASSVEGSGSLTDTQYF
TGTGCCAGCAGCGTAGAGGGTAGCGGGAGTTTGACAGATACGCAGTATTTT
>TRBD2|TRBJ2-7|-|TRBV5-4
CASSLGGLAGGLEGYF
TGTGCCAGCAGCTTGGGAGGTCTAGCGGGGGGGCTCGAGGGATACTTC
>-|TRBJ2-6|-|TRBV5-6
CASSLNQGSFSSGANVLTF
TGTGCCAGCAGCTTGAACCAGGGATCTTTCTCCTCTGGGGCCAACGTCCTGACTTTC
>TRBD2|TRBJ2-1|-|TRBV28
CASSPGTSGKYEQFF
TGTGCCAGCAGCCCCGGGACTAGCGGGAAATATGAGCAGTTCTTC
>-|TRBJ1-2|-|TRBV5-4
CASSLGPPGGYTF
TGTGCCAGCAGCTTGGGGCCTCCTGGTGGCTACACCTTC
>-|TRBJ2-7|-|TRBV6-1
CASGRDSEQYF
TGTGCCAGCGGACGGGACTCCGAGCAGTACTTC
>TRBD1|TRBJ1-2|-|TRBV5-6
CASSLATGPNYGYTF
TGTGCCAGCAGCTTGGCGACAGGGCCTAACTATGGCTACACCTTC
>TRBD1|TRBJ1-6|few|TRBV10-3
CAIRIDRENSPLHF
TGTGCCATCAGAATAGACAGGGAGAATTCACCCCTCCACTTT
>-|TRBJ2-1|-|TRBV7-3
CASSSYAEGYNEQFF
TGTGCCAGCAGCTCGTATGCGGAGGGTTACAATGAGCAGTTCTTC
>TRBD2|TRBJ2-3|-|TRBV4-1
CASSQGGGAVEGTDTQYF
TGCGCCAGCAGCCAAGGGGGGGGAGCAGTTGAGGGCACAGATACGCAGTATTTT
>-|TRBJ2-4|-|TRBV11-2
CASSLDPDRFPAKNIQYF
TGTGCCAGCAGCTTAGATCCCGACAGGTTCCCAGCCAAAAACATTCAGTACTTC
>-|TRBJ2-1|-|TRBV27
CASSFLQSYNEQFF
TGTGCCAGCAGTTTCCTACAGTCCTACAATGAGCAGTTCTTC
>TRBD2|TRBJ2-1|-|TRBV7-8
CASSFQAGGAYNEQFF
TGTGCCAGCAGCTTCCAAGCGGGGGGCGCCTACAATGAGCAGTTCTTC